These 7 T cell receptor beta chains share one sample of origin, sequenced in a study of cytomegalovirus exposure and HLA in healthy donors. The PCR ran on 60 Vbeta and 13 Jbeta primers. Profiling relied on immunoSEQ multiplex PCR, and the TCRdb table lists in-frame clones only, not all of them. The sample yields 200,000 or so clones, 75% to 80% seen once. Sequencing was carried out using PBMCs. All receptors come from a woman aged 25 to 39 in good health and CMV-seropositive.

CDR3 residues: CASSPGAGMGGHEQFF. The CDR3 DNA is TGTGCCAGCAGCCCGGGAGCGGGAATGGGGGGCCATGAGCAGTTCTTC. V gene TRBV7-9 combines with J gene TRBJ2-1, with D maybe TRBD2 (7 bases). Trimming left V 5 bases short and J 8 bases short, with 22 bases between. The CDR3 length is 16 residues. From germline, CDR1 is SEHNR and CDR2 FQNEAQ (reference sequence). The variable domain in full, completed from reference TRBV7-9 and TRBJ2-1, reads DTGVSQNPRHKITKRGQNVTFRCDPISEHNRLYWYRQTLGQGPEFLTYFQNEAQLEKSRLLSDRFSAERPKGSFSTLEIQRTEQGDSAMYLCASSPGAGMGGHEQFFGPGTRLTVL.

Notes on this clone: One junction end disagrees with the germline gene, perhaps due to a read error. The same CDR3 is also encoded by other DNA sequences in this sample. The V gene is TRBV6-1, the J gene TRBJ2-2, with D possibly matching TRBD1 (6 bases). CDR1 is MNHNS, CDR2 SASEGT, per germline. CDR3 size: 14 residues. CDR3: CASVVGAWTGELFF. The CDR3 DNA sequence: TGTGCCAGCGTGGTGGGGGCGTGGACCGGGGAGTTGTTTTTT.

The rearrangement joins TRBV10-3 to TRBJ2-7; possibly TRBD2 for D (6 bases). CDR3 size: 13 residues. Germline CDR1 and CDR2: ENHRY and SYGVKD. V was clipped by 3 bases and J by 2 bases, with 8 bases between them. CDR3 coding DNA: TGTGCCATCAGTGACGGGACTCCCTACGAGCAGTACTTC. Its translation is CAISDGTPYEQYF.

The chain links TRBV10-2 to TRBJ2-5; 10 bases line up with TRBD2. CDR3 length: 15 amino acids. Trimming removed 8 bases from V and 4 bases from J; junction bases left unmatched: 10. Germline CDR1 is WSHSY and CDR2 is SAAADI. The CDR3 loop is CASLLEAGGRETQYF. CDR3 in DNA: TGCGCCAGCCTTTTAGAAGCGGGGGGGCGAGAGACCCAGTACTTC.

The chain carries TRBV5-1 and TRBJ2-3, with TRBD2 identical over 14 bases. CDR1 is SGHRS, CDR2 YFSETQ, per germline. The CDR3 loop spans 14 amino acids. After removal of 5 bases from V and 10 bases from J, the junction contained 6 bases not matched to a gene. The CDR3 DNA follows: TGCGCCAGCAGACTGGGACTAGCGGGAGACGCGCAGTATTTT. Translating gives CASRLGLAGDAQYF.

The chain has TRBV6-6 and TRBJ1-2, with TRBD1 matching 8 bases. V shed 2 bases and J 5 bases; nucleotides not matched to a gene: 10. The CDR3 is 16 amino acids. Germline CDR1 MNHNY, CDR2 SVGAGI (reference sequence). CDR3 amino acids: CASSYPGQETGYGYTF. The CDR3 coding sequence is TGTGCCAGCAGTTACCCGGGACAGGAGACGGGTTATGGCTACACCTTC.

The V call is TRBV11-2, the J call TRBJ1-2, with TRBD1 as a possible D gene (5 bases). The CDR3 loop spans 15 amino acids. Germline V gene sequence: CDR1 SGHAT, CDR2 FQNNGV. V lost 7 bases and J lost 5, with 20 bases in between. The chain's CDR3 is CASTDAGGGLYGYTF. In DNA form, the CDR3 reads TGTGCCAGCACCGACGCGGGGGGAGGCTTGTATGGCTACACCTTC.